This passage covers 10 T cell receptor beta chains from one sample sequenced in a study of cytomegalovirus exposure and HLA in healthy donors. Primers: 60 Vbeta forward and 13 Jbeta reverse. Using immunoSEQ multiplex PCR, the repertoire was profiled, and TCRdb retains in-frame clones only, with some absent. The top ten hold less than 9.5% of the sample, which has over 100,000 clones, roughly 76% seen once. Sequences were obtained from PBMCs. These receptors were obtained from a woman between 45 and 60 years old in good health and CMV-seropositive.

This sequence joins TRBV14 and TRBJ2-1; D is uncertain. Germline loops: CDR1 SGHDN, CDR2 FVKESK. The CDR3 totals 15 residues. Trimming left V 2 bases short and J 0 bases short, with 8 bases between. The CDR3 reads CASSQFPSSYNEQFF. Here the CDR3 DNA reads TGTGCCAGCAGCCAATTCCCCAGCTCCTACAATGAGCAGTTCTTC.

In this sample, this clone turned up a few times. V and J are TRBV5-5 and TRBJ1-5; 8 bases are shared with TRBD1. V lost 3 bases and J lost 2; bases outside the gene matches: 1. Germline lookup yields CDR1 SGHKS and CDR2 YYEKEE (reference sequence). The CDR3 sequence is 14 residues long. CDR3 nucleotides: TGTGCCAGCAGCTCGGACAGGGGCAATCAGCCCCAGCATTTT. Its translation is CASSSDRGNQPQHF. The full variable domain, with the rest looked up from reference TRBV5-5 and TRBJ1-5, is DAGVTQSPTHLIKTRGQQVTLRCSPISGHKSVSWYQQVLGQGPQFIFQYYEKEERGRGNFPDRFSARQFPNYSSELNVNALLLGDSALYLCASSSDRGNQPQHFGDGTRLSIL.

This chain connects TRBV7-2 to TRBJ2-5; possibly TRBD1 for D (6 bases). Germline V gene sequence: CDR1 SGHTA, CDR2 FQGNSA. Trimming took 5 bases from V and 2 from J, leaving 12 bases between them. The CDR3 runs to 14 residues. Here the CDR3 DNA reads TGTGCCAGCAGCCTCAGGGGCCTACAAGAGACCCAGTACTTC. It specifies CASSLRGLQETQYF.

The CDR3 spells CASSLGGQGYEQYF. The CDR3 nucleotides read TGTGCCAGCAGCTTGGGGGGACAGGGCTACGAGCAGTACTTC. This rearrangement joins TRBV5-8 to TRBJ2-7, with 9 positions matching TRBD1. Germline V gene lookup returns CDR1 SGHTS and CDR2 YDEGEE. V lost 0 bases, J lost 3 bases, and 1 base stayed unmatched. The CDR3 totals 14 residues.

The J gene is TRBJ2-7, the V gene TRBV9, with TRBD2 identical over 8 bases. The V gene's germline CDR1 is SGDLS and CDR2 YYNGEE. This CDR3 region has 13 residues. J lost 5 bases, V lost 3 bases, and 4 bases had no gene match. The CDR3 sequence: CASSAGLVHEQYF. The CDR3 region has the DNA TGTGCCAGCAGCGCGGGACTAGTCCACGAGCAGTACTTC.

The CDR3, as DNA: TGTGCCAGCAGCTTGGTGCGGGGGAAGGAGACCCAGTACTTC. As protein: CASSLVRGKETQYF. The chain combines TRBV5-6 with TRBJ2-5, with 7 bases matching TRBD2. The V segment lost 0 bases and the J segment 5 bases; nucleotides outside the gene matches: 4. There are 14 residues in the CDR3. CDR1 is SGHDT and CDR2 is YYEEEE in the germline V gene.

The chain is built from TRBV27 and TRBJ2-3; tentatively, D is TRBD2 (6 bases). CDR1 MNHEY and CDR2 SMNVEV come from the germline V gene (reference sequence). This CDR3 has 14 amino acids. V was cut by 5 bases and J by 7 bases, with 16 bases left in between. CDR3 DNA: TGTGCCAGCAGTACCCGGGACTGGGGAAATACGCAGTATTTT. It specifies CASSTRDWGNTQYF.

The chain employs TRBV7-6 and TRBJ2-7; D gene ambiguous. This CDR3 has 13 residues. CDR1 and CDR2 from the germline V gene are SGHVS and FNYEAQ. Trimming took off 3 bases at V and 1 base at J, with 7 bases between the two ends. This chain's CDR3 is CASSFGPSYEQYF. The CDR3 DNA sequence: TGTGCCAGCAGCTTTGGGCCTTCCTACGAGCAGTACTTC.

This chain links TRBV6-6 with TRBJ1-1; TRBD1 might be the D (5 bases). V lost 6 bases, J lost 3 bases, and 8 bases lay in between. Germline loops: CDR1 MNHNY, CDR2 SVGAGI (reference sequence). This CDR3 comprises 12 residues. The CDR3 spells CASSPRDTEAFF. In nucleotides, the CDR3 is TGTGCCAGCAGCCCCAGGGACACTGAAGCTTTCTTT.

This chain uses TRBV5-6 with TRBJ1-4; 7 bases are a match to TRBD1. The CDR3 extends over 13 amino acids. J was trimmed by 5 bases and V by 9 bases; bases with no gene match: 7. Germline assignment: CDR1 SGHDT and CDR2 YYEEEE. CDR3 region: CATPGQSNEKLFF. The DNA for the CDR3 is TGTGCCACCCCGGGACAGAGCAATGAAAAACTGTTTTTT.